A selection of T cell receptor beta chains follows, all from one sample in a study of blood T cell repertoires in COVID-19. TCRdb keeps only in-frame clones here, not all; method: immunoSEQ multiplex PCR. The sample has 110,000 to 150,000 clones; approximately 84% are singletons. The material sequenced was peripheral blood. The receptors were sampled from a human donor in a cohort sampled during active COVID-19. Both conserved end residues are part of each CDR3. The D gene is left open where the match is weak. Clone sizes are given selectively: once, few, many, or a class where the clone is expanded.

>TRBJ1-2|-|TRBD1|TRBV4-1
CASSFPSAGGMRGYTF
TGCGCCAGCAGCTTCCCCTCCGCAGGGGGAATGAGGGGCTACACCTTC
>TRBJ1-2|-|-|TRBV11-3
CASSLGELNGYTF
TGTGCCAGCAGCTTAGGGGAGCTGAATGGCTACACCTTC
>TRBJ1-2|-|TRBD1|TRBV6-6
CATNLDRENYGYTF
TGTGCCACAAATCTAGACAGGGAAAATTATGGCTACACCTTC
>TRBJ2-1|-|-|TRBV27
CASSLKAHSDEQFF
TGTGCCAGCAGTCTTAAAGCTCACAGTGACGAGCAGTTCTTC
>TRBJ1-5|-|TRBD1|TRBV2
CASSGGTGVGQPQHF
TGTGCCAGCAGCGGGGGGACAGGAGTGGGTCAGCCCCAGCATTTT
>TRBJ2-7|-|-|TRBV7-2
CASSFRDSRHEQYF
TGTGCCAGCAGCTTCCGGGACTCCCGGCACGAGCAGTACTTC
>TRBJ2-5|-|TRBD2|TRBV6-5
CASGASGQETQYF
TGTGCCAGCGGGGCTAGCGGGCAAGAGACCCAGTACTTC
>TRBJ1-2|-|TRBD1|TRBV5-4
CASSFAQGDGYTF
TGTGCCAGCAGCTTCGCACAGGGGGATGGCTACACCTTC
>TRBJ2-3|-|TRBD1|TRBV6-5
CASTARGPSTDTQYF
TGTGCCAGCACTGCAAGGGGGCCCAGCACAGATACGCAGTATTTT
>TRBJ2-2|-|-|TRBV27
CASSLSMAAGELFF
TGTGCCAGCAGTTTATCGATGGCGGCCGGGGAGCTGTTTTTT
>TRBJ2-5|-|TRBD1|TRBV19
CASTSGQRYQETQYF
TGTGCCAGTACCTCGGGACAGAGGTACCAAGAGACCCAGTACTTC
>TRBJ1-4|once|-|TRBV5-4
CASSSGGGANEKLFF
TGTGCCAGCAGCTCGGGGGGTGGGGCTAATGAAAAACTGTTTTTT
>TRBJ1-2|-|TRBD1|TRBV9
CASSETGSYGYTF
TGTGCCAGCAGCGAGACAGGGAGCTATGGCTACACCTTC
>TRBJ2-2|-|-|TRBV2
CASSEGRVEVGELFF
TGTGCCAGCAGTGAAGGCCGAGTGGAGGTCGGGGAGCTGTTTTTT
>TRBJ2-3|-|-|TRBV19
CASRGDKITDTQYF
TGTGCCAGTAGGGGGGACAAGATCACAGATACGCAGTATTTT
>TRBJ2-1|-|-|TRBV6-6
CASSYKQQQFF
TGTGCCAGCAGTTACAAACAACAGCAGTTCTTC
>TRBJ2-5|-|-|TRBV11-2
CASSSRTGVETQYF
TGTGCCAGCAGCTCACGGACTGGGGTGGAGACCCAGTACTTC
>TRBJ1-3|-|TRBD1|TRBV19
CATSRHHRDRGLREGNTIYF
TGTGCCACCAGTCGCCATCACCGGGACAGGGGGCTAAGAGAGGGAAACACCATATATTTT
>TRBJ1-4|-|TRBD1|TRBV2
CASSPDRGPDEKLFF
TGTGCCAGCAGTCCAGACAGGGGGCCGGATGAAAAACTGTTTTTT
>TRBJ2-6|-|TRBD1|TRBV5-1
CASSPGDRGRASGANVLTF
TGCGCCAGCAGCCCGGGGGACAGGGGGCGGGCCTCTGGGGCCAACGTCCTGACTTTC
>TRBJ1-2|-|TRBD1|TRBV5-1
CASSLETGQGSSGYTF
TGCGCCAGCAGCTTGGAAACAGGACAGGGTTCATCCGGCTACACCTTC
>TRBJ2-1|-|-|TRBV13
CASRAQAEQFF
TGTGCCAGCAGAGCCCAAGCGGAGCAGTTCTTC
>TRBJ2-1|-|-|TRBV27
CASSRRLQGRRLGEQFF
TGTGCCAGCAGTAGGCGGCTACAAGGGAGACGATTGGGTGAGCAGTTCTTC
>TRBJ2-7|-|-|TRBV4-3
CASSHSMAGEYEQYF
TGCGCCAGCAGCCACTCTATGGCTGGGGAGTACGAGCAGTACTTC
>TRBJ1-2|-|TRBD1|TRBV29-1
CSAHRGQNYGYTF
TGCAGCGCCCACAGGGGCCAAAACTATGGCTACACCTTC
>TRBJ2-2|few|TRBD1|TRBV6-5
CASRDRGRDGELFF
TGTGCCAGCAGGGACAGGGGGCGCGACGGGGAGCTGTTTTTT
>TRBJ2-1|-|TRBD2|TRBV19
CASSRSVGGPWDEQFF
TGTGCCAGTAGTAGGTCAGTGGGAGGGCCGTGGGATGAGCAGTTCTTC
>TRBJ2-6|-|-|TRBV7-3
CASSPSAGANVLTF
TGTGCCAGCAGCCCGTCAGCTGGGGCCAACGTCCTGACTTTC
>TRBJ1-4|once|-|TRBV7-2
CASSLEGRGRINEKLFF
TGTGCCAGCAGCTTAGAGGGCAGGGGAAGGATTAATGAAAAACTGTTTTTT
>TRBJ2-1|few|TRBD2|TRBV9
CASSVTGGRANEQFF
TGTGCCAGCAGCGTAACCGGGGGGAGGGCGAATGAGCAGTTCTTC